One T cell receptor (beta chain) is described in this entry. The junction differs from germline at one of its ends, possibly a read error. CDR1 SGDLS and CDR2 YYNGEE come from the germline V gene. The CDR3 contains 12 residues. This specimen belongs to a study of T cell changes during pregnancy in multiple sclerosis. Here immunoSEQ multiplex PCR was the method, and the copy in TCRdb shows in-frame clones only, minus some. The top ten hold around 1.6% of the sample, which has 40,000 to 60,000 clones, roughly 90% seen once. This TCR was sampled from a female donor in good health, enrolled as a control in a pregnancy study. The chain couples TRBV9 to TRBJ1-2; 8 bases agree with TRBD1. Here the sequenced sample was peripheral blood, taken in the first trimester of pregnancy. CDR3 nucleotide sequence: TGTGCCAGCAGCCCTGACAGGGGCGCCCCTCAGTTC. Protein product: CASSPDRGAPQF.